This TCR beta chain was identified in a study of regulatory T cells in long-lasting Graves disease. The CDR3 contains 16 residues. Trimming removed 8 bases from V and 4 bases from J; junction bases left unmatched: 11. Germline loops: CDR1 LNHDA, CDR2 SQIVND (reference sequence). Time point: newly diagnosed GD, antithyroid drugs for less than 3 months. The TCR library was made from RNA extracted from PBMCs. TCR beta libraries were built with iRepertoire HTBI primers and Arm-PCR of CDR3 regions. TCRdb re-called the multiplex PCR reads through MiXCR, storing one row per CDR3 protein. This sample yields 550,000 to 650,000 distinct CDR3 sequences, of which roughly 15% are seen a single time; 9.5% to 15% belongs to the top ten. The sample was also linked to a second study, of T cells in Graves' hyperthyroidism and ophthalmopathy. That source reports: Disease duration under 2 months; hyperthyroidism patients were aged 18 to 65.

The chain recombines TRBV19 with TRBJ2-1, with TRBD2 matching over 10 bases. The sequenced sample was peripheral blood mononuclear cells (PBMCs), obtained at new diagnosis, from a patient treated with antithyroid drugs. The clonotype was recovered from a young man with Graves disease. DNA of the CDR3: TGTGCCAGTCGGGCTAGCGGGAGTTCTGGGTACAATGAGCAGTTCTTC. Translated: CASRASGSSGYNEQFF. The variable domain in full, with the rest retrieved from reference TRBV19 and TRBJ2-1, is DGGITQSPKYLFRKEGQNVTLSCEQNLNHDAMYWYRQDPGQGLRLIYYSQIVNDFQKGDIAEGYSVSREKKESFPLTVTSAQKNPTAFYLCASRASGSSGYNEQFFGPGTRLTVL.